This note documents a single T cell receptor (beta chain) sequence. This clonotype was detected many times. This clone's antigen is unknown. Within one base of it there is no much larger clone, and no base qualities were kept. CDR1 and CDR2 were assigned from the germline V gene as LGHNA and YNFKEQ. V sheds 2 bases and J sheds 4 bases, leaving 6 bases between their ends. The CDR3 starts with the cysteine, ends with the phenylalanine, and has 12 residues. The read is trimmed to its CDR3 DNA, 36 bases read in frame from base 1. Amplification of TCR beta CDR3 regions was carried out from RNA transcripts. A first-round RT-PCR of the TCR CDR3 used the HTBI primer set with the Qiagen OneStep RT-PCR kit. Libraries were constructed in a second round of multiplex PCR, after which size selection and purification were performed. The libraries were sequenced on an Illumina HiSeq2000 using paired-end 100 bp reads. Concerning the study's data processing: SOAPnuke was used to process the raw data, with reads discarded if the reads contained adapters or uncalled bases, had a mean Phred below 15, or lacked an exact constant-primer or identifier match. COPE v1.2.5 was used to merge the high-quality paired reads, and each unique nucleotide sequence was defined as a clonotype. Clonotypes were aligned to IMGT TRBV, TRBD and TRBJ reference segments using MiTCR v1.1. The analysis was restricted to V-J combinations with a frequency above 0.0001, which together covered just over 98% of the repertoires. The TCS score was defined as the ratio of F50 (clonal expansion) to E x V (chaos), calculated using BLOSUM62-based TCRdist between CDR3 peptides within each V-J. Welch's t-statistics and random forest reduced roughly 530 V-J features to under 15, which were used in a naive Bayes classifier (R e1071). The similarity between thyroid and blood repertoires was quantified using the Morisita-Horn index. TCRdb took the public reads, trimmed them with fastp at Q25, ran MiXCR for clone calling and kept in-frame beta chains. Under each unique CDR3 protein, matching rows form one entry showing the most common genes and DNA. The V and J calls, along with clone size, are taken from TCRdb and not from the paper's own processing. Recorded for this sample are hundreds of thousands of distinct CDR3 sequences; under 15% of them occurred a single time. Of the sample, roughly 4.5% falls within the top ten clones.

Moderately to severely active disease, a Clinical Activity Score of at least 3, a NOSPECS grade of at least 4, and a duration under 3 months were present in ophthalmopathy patients. The study excluded patients with uncontrolled infections, other autoimmune diseases, pregnancy or lactation. Diagnoses were based on clinical symptoms, serum thyroxine and TRAb, thyroid ultrasound and orbital computed tomography. PBMCs were separated from roughly 9.6 ml of fresh peripheral blood using Ficoll-Paque density gradient centrifugation. Total RNA was extracted using Trizol reagent, and RNA quality was assessed on an Agilent 2100 Bioanalyzer. This specimen belongs to a study of T cells in Graves' hyperthyroidism and ophthalmopathy (dated by TCRdb to between 2018 and 2021). In terms of the full investigation: Peripheral blood samples were taken at initial diagnosis, before any treatment was given. A discovery cohort of about a hundred patients, 43 with Graves' ophthalmopathy and about 58 with stable Graves' hyperthyroidism, was used to find distinguishing TCR V-J signatures. An independent validation cohort of about 20 hyperthyroidism patients and 15 or so patients who later progressed to ophthalmopathy tested prospective prediction of ophthalmopathy. The approximately 90 discovery patients were randomly split 7:3 into training and test sets. The study also compared thyroid tissue and blood T-cell repertoires from five or six Graves' hyperthyroidism patients. After blood sampling, hyperthyroidism patients were treated with methimazole at a starting dose of 30 mg daily, and ophthalmopathy patients were treated with high-dose intravenous methylprednisolone. The paper describes TCR Vbeta CDR3 sequencing of around 140 peripheral blood samples, made up of 43 ophthalmopathy patients, 70 to 75 hyperthyroidism patients and roughly 17 progressor patients.

Here is what the overall study found, with its caveats: Most expanded thyroid clonotypes (frequency above 0.001) were also detected in blood, suggesting blood repertoires may reflect thyroid immune responses. No statistical method was used to set the sample size in advance, and investigators knew the group allocation. In validation, the model predicted progression to ophthalmopathy a median of approximately 6.3 months before onset, with roughly 68% sensitivity and 72.22% specificity. A model built on a 13 V-J signature distinguished ophthalmopathy from stable hyperthyroidism, reaching 85% to 90% sensitivity and around 81% specificity in cross-validation and 80%/75% in testing.

The chain was built from TRBV4-2 and TRBJ2-7, and the D gene may be TRBD2, 6 bases matching. The sequencing sample was made of blood. The receptor was derived from a woman between 35 and 50 years old with Graves' ophthalmopathy. The CDR3 in this case is CASSQSGYEQYF. The nucleotides read TGTGCCAGCAGCCAAAGCGGGTACGAGCAGTACTTC.